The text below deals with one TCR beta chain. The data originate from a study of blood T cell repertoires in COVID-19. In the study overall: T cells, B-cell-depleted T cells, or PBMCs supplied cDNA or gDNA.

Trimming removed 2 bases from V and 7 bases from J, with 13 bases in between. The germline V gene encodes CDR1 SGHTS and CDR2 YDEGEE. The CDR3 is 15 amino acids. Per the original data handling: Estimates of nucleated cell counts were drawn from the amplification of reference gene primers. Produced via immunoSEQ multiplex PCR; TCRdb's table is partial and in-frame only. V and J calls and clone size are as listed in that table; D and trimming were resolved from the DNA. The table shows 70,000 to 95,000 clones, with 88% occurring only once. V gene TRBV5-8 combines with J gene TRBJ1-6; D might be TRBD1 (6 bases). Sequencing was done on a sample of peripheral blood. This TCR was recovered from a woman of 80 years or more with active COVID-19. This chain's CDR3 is CASSLYRVRNSPLHF. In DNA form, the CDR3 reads TGTGCCAGCAGCTTATACAGGGTCCGGAATTCACCCCTCCACTTT.